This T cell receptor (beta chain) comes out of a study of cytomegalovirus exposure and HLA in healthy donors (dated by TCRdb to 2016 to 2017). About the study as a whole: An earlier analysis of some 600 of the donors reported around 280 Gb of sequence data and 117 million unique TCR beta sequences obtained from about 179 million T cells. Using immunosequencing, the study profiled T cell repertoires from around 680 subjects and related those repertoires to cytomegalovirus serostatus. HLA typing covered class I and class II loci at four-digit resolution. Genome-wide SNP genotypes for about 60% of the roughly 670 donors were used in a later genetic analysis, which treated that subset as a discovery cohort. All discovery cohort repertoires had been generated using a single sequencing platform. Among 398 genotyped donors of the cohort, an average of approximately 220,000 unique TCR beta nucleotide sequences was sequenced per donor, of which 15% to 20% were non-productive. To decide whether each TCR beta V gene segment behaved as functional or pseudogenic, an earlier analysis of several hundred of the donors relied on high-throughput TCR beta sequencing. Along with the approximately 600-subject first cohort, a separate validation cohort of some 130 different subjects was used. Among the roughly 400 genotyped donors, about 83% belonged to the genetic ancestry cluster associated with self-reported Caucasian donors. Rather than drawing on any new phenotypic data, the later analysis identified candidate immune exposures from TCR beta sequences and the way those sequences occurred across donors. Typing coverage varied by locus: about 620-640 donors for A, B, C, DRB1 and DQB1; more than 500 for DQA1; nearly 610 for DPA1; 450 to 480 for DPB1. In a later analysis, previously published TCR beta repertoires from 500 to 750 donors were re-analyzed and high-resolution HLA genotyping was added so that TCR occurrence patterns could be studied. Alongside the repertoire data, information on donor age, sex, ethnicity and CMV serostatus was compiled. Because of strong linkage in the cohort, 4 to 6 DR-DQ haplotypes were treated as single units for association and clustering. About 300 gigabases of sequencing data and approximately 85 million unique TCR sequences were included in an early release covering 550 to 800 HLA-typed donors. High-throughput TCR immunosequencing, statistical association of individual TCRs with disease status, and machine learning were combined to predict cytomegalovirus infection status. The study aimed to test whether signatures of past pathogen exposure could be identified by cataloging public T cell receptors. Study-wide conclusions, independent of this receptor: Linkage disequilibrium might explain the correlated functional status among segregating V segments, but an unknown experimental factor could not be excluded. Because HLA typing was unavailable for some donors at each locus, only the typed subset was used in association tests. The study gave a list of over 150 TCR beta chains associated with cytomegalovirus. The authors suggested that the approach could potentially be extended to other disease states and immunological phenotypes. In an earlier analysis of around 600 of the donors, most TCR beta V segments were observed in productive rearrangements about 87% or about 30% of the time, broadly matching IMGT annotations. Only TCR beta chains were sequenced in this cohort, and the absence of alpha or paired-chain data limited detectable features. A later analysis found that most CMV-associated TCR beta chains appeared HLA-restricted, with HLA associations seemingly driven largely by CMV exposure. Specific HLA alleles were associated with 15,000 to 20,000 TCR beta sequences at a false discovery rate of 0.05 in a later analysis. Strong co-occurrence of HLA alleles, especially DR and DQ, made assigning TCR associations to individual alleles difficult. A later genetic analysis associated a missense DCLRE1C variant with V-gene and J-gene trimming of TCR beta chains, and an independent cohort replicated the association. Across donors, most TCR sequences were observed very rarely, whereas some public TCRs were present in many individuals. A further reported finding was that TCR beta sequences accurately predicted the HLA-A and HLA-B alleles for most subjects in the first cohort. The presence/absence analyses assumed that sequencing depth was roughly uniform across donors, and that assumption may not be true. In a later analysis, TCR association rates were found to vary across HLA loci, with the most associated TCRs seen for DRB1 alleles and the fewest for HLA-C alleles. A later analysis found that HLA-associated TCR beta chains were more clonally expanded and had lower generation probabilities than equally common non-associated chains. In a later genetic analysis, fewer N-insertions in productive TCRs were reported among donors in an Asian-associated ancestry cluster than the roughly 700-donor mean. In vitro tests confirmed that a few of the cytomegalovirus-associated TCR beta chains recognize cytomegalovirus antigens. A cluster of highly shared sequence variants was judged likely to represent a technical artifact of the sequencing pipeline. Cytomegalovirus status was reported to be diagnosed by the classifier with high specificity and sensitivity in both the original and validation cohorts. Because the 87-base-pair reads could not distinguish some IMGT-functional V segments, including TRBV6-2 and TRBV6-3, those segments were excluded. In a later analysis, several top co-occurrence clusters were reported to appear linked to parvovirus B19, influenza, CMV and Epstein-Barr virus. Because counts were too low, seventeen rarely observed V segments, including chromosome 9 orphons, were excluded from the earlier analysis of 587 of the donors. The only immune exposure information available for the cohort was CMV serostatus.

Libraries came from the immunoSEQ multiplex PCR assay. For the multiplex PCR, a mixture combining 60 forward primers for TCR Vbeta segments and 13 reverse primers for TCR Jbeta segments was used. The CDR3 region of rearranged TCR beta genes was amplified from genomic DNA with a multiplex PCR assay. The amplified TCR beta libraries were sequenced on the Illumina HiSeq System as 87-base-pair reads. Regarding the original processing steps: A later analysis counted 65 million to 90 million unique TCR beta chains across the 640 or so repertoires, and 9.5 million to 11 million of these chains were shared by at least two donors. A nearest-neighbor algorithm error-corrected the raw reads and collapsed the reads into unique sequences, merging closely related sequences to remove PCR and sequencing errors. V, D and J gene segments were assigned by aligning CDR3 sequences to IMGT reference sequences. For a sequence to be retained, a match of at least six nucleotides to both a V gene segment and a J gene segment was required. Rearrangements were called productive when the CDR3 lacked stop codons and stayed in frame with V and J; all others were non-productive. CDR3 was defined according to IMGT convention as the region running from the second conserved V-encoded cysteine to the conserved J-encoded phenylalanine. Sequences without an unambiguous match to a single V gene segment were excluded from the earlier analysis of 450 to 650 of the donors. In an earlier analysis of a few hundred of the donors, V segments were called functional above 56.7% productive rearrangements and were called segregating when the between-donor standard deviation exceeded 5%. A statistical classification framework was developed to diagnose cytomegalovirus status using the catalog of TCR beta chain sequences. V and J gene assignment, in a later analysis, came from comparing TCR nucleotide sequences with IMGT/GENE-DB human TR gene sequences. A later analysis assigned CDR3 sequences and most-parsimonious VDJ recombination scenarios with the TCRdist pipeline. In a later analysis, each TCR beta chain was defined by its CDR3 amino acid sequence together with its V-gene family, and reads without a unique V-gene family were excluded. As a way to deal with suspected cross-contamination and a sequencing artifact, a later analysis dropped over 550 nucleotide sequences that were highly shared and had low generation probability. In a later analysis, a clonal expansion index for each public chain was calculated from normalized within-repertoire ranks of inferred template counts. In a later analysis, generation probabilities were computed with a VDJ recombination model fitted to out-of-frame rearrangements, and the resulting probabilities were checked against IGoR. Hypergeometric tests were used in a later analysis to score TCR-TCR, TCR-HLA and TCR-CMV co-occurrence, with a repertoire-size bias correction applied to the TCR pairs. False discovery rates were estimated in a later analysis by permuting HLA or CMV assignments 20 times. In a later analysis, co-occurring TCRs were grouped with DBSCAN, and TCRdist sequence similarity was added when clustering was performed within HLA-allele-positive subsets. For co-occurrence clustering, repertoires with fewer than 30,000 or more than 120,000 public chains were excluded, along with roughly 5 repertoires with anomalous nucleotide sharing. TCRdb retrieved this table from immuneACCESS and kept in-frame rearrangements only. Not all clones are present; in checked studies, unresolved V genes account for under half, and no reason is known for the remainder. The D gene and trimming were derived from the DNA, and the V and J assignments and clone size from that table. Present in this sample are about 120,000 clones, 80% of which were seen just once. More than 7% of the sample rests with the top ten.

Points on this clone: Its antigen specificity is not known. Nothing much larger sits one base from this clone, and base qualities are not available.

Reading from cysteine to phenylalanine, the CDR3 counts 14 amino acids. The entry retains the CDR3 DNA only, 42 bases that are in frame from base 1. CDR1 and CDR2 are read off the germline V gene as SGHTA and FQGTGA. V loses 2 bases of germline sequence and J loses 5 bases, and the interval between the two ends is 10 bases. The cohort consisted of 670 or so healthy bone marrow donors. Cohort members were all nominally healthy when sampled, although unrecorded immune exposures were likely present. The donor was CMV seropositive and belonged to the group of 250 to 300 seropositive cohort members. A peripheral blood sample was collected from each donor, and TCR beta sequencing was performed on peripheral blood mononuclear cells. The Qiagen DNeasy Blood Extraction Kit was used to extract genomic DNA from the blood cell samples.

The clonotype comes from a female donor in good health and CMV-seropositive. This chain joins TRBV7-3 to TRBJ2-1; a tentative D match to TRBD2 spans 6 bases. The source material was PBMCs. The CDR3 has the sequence CASSLWGTDNEQFF. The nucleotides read TGTGCCAGCAGCTTATGGGGGACTGACAATGAGCAGTTCTTC.